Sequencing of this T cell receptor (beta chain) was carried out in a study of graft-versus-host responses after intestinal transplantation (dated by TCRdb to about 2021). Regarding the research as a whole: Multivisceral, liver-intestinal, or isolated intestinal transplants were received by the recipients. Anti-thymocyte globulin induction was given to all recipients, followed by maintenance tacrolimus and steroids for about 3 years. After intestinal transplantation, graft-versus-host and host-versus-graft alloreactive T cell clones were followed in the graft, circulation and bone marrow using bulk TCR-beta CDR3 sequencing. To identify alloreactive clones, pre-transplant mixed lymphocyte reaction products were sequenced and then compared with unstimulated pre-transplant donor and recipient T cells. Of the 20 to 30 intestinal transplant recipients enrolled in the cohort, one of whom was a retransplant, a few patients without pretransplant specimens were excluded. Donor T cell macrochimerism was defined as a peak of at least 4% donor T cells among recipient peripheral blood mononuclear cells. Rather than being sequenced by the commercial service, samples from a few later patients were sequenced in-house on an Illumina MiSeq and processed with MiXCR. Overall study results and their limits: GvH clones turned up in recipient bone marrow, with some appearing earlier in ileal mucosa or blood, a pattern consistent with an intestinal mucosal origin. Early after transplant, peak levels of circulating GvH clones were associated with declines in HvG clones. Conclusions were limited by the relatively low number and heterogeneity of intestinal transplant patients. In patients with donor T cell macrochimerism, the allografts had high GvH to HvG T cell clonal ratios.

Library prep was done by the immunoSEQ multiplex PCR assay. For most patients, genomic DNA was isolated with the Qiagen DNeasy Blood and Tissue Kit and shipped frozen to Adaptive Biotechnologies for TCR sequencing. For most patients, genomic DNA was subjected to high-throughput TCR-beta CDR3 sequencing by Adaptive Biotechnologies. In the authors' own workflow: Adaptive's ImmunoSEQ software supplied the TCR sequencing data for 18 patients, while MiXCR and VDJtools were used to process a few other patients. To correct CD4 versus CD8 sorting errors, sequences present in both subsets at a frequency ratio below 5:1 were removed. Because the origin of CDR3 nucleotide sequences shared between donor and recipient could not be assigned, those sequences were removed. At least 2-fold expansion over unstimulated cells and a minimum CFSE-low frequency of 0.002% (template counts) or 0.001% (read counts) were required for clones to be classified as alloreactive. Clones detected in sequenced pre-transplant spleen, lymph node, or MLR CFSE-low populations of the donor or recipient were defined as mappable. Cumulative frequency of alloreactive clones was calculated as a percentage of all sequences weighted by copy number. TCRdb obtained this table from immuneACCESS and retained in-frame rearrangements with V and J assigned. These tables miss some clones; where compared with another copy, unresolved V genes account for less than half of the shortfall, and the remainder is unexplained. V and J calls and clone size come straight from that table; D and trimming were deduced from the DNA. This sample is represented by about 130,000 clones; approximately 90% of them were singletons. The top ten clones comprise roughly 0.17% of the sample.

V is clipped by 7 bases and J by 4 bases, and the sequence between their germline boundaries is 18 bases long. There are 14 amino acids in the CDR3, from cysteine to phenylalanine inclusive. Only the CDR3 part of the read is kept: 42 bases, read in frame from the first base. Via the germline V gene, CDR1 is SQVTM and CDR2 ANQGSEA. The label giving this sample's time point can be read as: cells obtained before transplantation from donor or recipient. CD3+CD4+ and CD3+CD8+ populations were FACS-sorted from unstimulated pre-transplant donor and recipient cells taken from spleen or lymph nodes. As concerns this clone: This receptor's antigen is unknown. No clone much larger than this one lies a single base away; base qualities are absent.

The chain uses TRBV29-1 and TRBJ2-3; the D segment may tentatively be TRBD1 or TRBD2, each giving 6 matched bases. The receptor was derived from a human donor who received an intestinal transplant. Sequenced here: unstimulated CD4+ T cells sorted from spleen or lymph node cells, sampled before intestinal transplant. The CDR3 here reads CSALARGGSDTQYF. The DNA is TGCAGCGCCCTGGCCAGGGGAGGTTCAGATACGCAGTATTTT.